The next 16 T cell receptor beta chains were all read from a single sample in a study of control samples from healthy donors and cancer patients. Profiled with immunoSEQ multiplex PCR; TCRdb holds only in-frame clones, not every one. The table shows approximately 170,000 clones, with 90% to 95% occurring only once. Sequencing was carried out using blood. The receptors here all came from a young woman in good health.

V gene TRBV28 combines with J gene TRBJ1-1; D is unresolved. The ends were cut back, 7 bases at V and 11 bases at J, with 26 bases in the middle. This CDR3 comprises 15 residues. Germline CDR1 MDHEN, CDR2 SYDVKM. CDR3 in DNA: TGTGCCAGCAAGCCTTATCCCTTGGAGGGTGGAAGGGCTTTCTTT. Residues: CASKPYPLEGGRAFF.

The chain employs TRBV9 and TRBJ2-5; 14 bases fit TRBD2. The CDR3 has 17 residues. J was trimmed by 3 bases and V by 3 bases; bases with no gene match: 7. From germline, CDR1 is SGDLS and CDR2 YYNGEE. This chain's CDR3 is CASSGGLAGDRKETQYF. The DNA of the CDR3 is TGTGCCAGCAGCGGGGGACTAGCGGGGGATAGGAAAGAGACCCAGTACTTC. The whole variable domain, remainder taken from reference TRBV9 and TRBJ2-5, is DSGVTQTPKHLITATGQRVTLRCSPRSGDLSVYWYQQSLDQGLQFLIQYYNGEERAKGNILERFSAQQFPDLHSELNLSSLELGDSALYFCASSGGLAGDRKETQYFGPGTRLLVL.

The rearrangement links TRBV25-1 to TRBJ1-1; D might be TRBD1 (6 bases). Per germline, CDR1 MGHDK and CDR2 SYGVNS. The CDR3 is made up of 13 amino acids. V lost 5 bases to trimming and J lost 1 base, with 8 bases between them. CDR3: CASSKQGNTEAFF. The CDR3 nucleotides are TGTGCCAGCAGTAAACAGGGGAACACTGAAGCTTTCTTT.

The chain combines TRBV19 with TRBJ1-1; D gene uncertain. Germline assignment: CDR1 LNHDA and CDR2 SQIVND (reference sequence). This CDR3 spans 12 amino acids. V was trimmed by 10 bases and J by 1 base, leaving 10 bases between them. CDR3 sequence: CATQKGNTEAFF. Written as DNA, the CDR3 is TGTGCCACCCAAAAGGGGAACACTGAAGCTTTCTTT.

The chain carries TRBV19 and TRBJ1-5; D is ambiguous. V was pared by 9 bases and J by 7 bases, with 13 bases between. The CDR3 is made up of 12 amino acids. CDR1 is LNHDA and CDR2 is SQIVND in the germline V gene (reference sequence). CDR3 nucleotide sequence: TGTGCCAGCGGGGTTAGGTTCCAGCCCCAGCATTTT. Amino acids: CASGVRFQPQHF.

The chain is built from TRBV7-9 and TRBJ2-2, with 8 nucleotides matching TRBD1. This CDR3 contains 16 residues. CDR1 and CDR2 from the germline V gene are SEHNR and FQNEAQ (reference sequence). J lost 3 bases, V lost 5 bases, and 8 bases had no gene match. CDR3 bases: TGTGCCAGCAGCACCTCTGGACAGGGAGACACCGGGGAGCTGTTTTTT. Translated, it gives CASSTSGQGDTGELFF.

The DNA for the CDR3 is TGCGCCAGCAGCTTGGGTAAGGGCTATGAGCAGTTCTTC. It is translated as CASSLGKGYEQFF. The chain joins TRBV5-1 to TRBJ2-1; D gene ambiguous. The germline V gene encodes CDR1 SGHRS and CDR2 YFSETQ. The CDR3 covers 13 residues. With 0 bases removed from V and 8 bases from J, the gap between germline ends came to 9 bases. Full variable domain (remainder filled in from reference TRBV5-1 and TRBJ2-1): KAGVTQTPRYLIKTRGQQVTLSCSPISGHRSVSWYQQTPGQGLQFLFEYFSETQRNKGNFPGRFSGRQFSNSRSEMNVSTLELGDSALYLCASSLGKGYEQFFGPGTRLTVL.

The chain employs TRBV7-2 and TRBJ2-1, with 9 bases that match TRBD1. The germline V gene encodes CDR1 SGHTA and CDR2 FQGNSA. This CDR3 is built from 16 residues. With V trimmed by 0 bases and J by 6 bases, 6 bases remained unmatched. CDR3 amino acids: CASSLARGQGLNEQFF. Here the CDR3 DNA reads TGTGCCAGCAGCTTAGCGCGCGGACAGGGGCTCAATGAGCAGTTCTTC.

Here the CDR3 DNA reads TGTGCCAGCAGCCAAACAGAGTACACCTTC. It is translated as CASSQTEYTF. The chain is built from TRBV28 and TRBJ1-2; no clear D. The CDR3 totals 10 residues. V lost 6 bases, J lost 11 bases, and 10 bases lay in between. The germline CDR1 and CDR2 sequences are MDHEN and SYDVKM.

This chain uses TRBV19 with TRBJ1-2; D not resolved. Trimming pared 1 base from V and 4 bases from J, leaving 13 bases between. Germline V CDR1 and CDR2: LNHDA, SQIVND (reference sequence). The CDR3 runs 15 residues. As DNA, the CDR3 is TGTGCCAGTAGTATAGTGAGAGGGAGATCCTATGGCTACACCTTC. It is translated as CASSIVRGRSYGYTF.

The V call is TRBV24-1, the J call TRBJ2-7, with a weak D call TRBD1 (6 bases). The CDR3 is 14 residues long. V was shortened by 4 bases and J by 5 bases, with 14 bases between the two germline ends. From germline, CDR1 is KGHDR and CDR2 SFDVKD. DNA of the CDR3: TGTGCCACCAGTGACACCACTACAGGGCACGAGCAGTACTTC. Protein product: CATSDTTTGHEQYF.

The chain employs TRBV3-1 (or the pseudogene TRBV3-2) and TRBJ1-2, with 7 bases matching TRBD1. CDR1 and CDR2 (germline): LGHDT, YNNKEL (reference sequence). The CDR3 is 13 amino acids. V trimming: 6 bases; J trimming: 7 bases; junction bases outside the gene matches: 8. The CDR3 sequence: CASSSTGDGGYTF. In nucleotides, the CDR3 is TGTGCCAGCAGTTCTACAGGGGACGGTGGCTACACCTTC.

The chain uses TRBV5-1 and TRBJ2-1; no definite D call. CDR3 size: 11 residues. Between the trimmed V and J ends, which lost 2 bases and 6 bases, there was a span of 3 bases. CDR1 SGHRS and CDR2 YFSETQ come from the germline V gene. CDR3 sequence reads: CASSFFNEQFF. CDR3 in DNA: TGCGCCAGCAGCTTCTTCAATGAGCAGTTCTTC.

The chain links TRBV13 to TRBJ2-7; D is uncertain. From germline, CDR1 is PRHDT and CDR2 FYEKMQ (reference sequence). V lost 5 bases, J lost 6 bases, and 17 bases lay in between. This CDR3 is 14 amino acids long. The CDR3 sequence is CASSGARILSEQYF. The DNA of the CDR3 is TGTGCCAGCAGCGGAGCTAGGATTCTCTCCGAGCAGTACTTC.

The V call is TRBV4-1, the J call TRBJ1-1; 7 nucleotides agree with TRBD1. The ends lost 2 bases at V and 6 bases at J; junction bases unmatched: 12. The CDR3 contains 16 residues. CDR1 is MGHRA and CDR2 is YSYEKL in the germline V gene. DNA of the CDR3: TGCGCCAGCAGCCAACCCGTTAGGGGGCGAGGGGCTGAAGCTTTCTTT. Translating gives CASSQPVRGRGAEAFF.

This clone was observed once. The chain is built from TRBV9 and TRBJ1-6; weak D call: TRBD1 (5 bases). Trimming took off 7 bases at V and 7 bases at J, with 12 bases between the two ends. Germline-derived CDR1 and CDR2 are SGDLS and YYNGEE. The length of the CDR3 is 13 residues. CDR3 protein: CASDDGANSPLHF. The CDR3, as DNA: TGTGCCAGCGACGACGGGGCGAATTCACCCCTCCACTTT. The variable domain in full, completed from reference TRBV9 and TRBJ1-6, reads DSGVTQTPKHLITATGQRVTLRCSPRSGDLSVYWYQQSLDQGLQFLIQYYNGEERAKGNILERFSAQQFPDLHSELNLSSLELGDSALYFCASDDGANSPLHFGNGTRLTVT.